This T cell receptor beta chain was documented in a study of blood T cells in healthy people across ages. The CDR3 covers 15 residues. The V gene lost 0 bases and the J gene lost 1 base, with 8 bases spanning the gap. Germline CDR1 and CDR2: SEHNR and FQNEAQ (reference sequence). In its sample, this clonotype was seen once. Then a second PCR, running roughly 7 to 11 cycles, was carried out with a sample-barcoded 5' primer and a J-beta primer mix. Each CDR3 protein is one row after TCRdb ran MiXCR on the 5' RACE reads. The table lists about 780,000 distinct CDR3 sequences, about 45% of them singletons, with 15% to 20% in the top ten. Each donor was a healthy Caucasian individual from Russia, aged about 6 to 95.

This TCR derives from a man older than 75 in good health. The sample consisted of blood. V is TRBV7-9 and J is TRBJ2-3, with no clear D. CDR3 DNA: TGTGCCAGCAGCTTAGCAAACTCGGGCACAGATACGCAGTATTTT. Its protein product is CASSLANSGTDTQYF.